The rows below give T cell receptor beta chains drawn from one sample of a study of shared clonotypes between healthy human individuals. This table comes from immunoSEQ multiplex PCR, and its TCRdb copy is limited to in-frame clones, with some not included. This table holds more than 2 million clones, about 94% found once. Sequenced sample: naive CD4+ T cells sorted from blood. These receptors were taken from a man between 18 and 35 years old in good health. The CDR3 runs from the conserved cysteine through the conserved F or W. Each record gives: clone size, V gene, D gene, J gene, CDR3 DNA, CDR3 protein. D genes are given only for firm matches. Where a row states a size, it is once, few, many or the class of an expanded clone; other rows omit it.

NA	TRBV5-4	TRBD1	TRBJ2-7	TGTGCCAGCAGCAGGACAGGGGAGGCCGAGCAGTACTTC	CASSRTGEAEQYF
NA	TRBV4-3	TRBD2	TRBJ2-6	TGCGCCAGCAGCCAAGTTTATCGGGGGGCTGGGGCCAACGTCCTGACTTTC	CASSQVYRGAGANVLTF
NA	TRBV2	TRBD1	TRBJ2-7	TGTGCCAGCAGTTCGGACAGGGGGTACGAGCAGTACTTC	CASSSDRGYEQYF
once	TRBV28	NA	TRBJ2-3	TGTGCCAGCAGTTTAAGTGTGGGGACATCCCTTGCAGATACGCAGTATTTT	CASSLSVGTSLADTQYF
NA	TRBV19	TRBD2	TRBJ2-3	TGTGCCAGTAGTATCTCAAGGGGAGCGGGAGGAGTCGGAACGCAGTATTTT	CASSISRGAGGVGTQYF
NA	TRBV11-2	NA	TRBJ2-7	TGTGCCAGCAGCTTAGATCGGTTGGCCTACGAGCAGTACTTC	CASSLDRLAYEQYF
NA	TRBV5-1	TRBD1	TRBJ2-7	TGCGCCAGCAGCTTGGGAGGGACAGGGGCCTACGAGCAGTACTTC	CASSLGGTGAYEQYF
NA	TRBV11-2	NA	TRBJ2-5	TGTGCCAGCAGCTTTCTGAGGGAGACCCAGTACTTC	CASSFLRETQYF
NA	TRBV10-1	TRBD2	TRBJ2-7	TGCGCCAGCAGCCCGGGACTAGCGGATTACGAGCAGTACTTC	CASSPGLADYEQYF
NA	TRBV5-1	NA	TRBJ1-4	TGCGCCAGCAACTCAGGGTCTACTAATGAAAAACTGTTTTTT	CASNSGSTNEKLFF
NA	TRBV5-4	NA	TRBJ1-2	TGTGCCAGCAGCTCGGGAGTAGGGGTCGGTAACTATGGCTACACCTTC	CASSSGVGVGNYGYTF
NA	TRBV5-3	TRBD1	TRBJ1-2	TGTGCCAGAAGTAACTCAACTTACCGGGACAGCCCAACTTACGGCTACACCTTC	CARSNSTYRDSPTYGYTF
NA	TRBV7-9	NA	TRBJ1-2	TGTGCCAGCAGCCCCATCCCCGTGAACTATGGCTACACCTTC	CASSPIPVNYGYTF
once	TRBV5-1	NA	TRBJ2-7	TGCGCCAGCAGCTCCGACAGCCCCTACGAGCAGTACTTC	CASSSDSPYEQYF
NA	TRBV5-4	NA	TRBJ2-2	TGTGCCAGCAGCTTGAGCTTGAACACCGGGGAGCTGTTTTTT	CASSLSLNTGELFF
once	TRBV10-1	NA	TRBJ2-2	TGCGCCAGCGGGCGCGGGACGAACACCGGGGAGCTGTTTTTT	CASGRGTNTGELFF
NA	TRBV30	NA	TRBJ1-4	TGTGCCTGGAGTGTACGCCCCGAAAAACTGTTTTTT	CAWSVRPEKLFF
NA	TRBV1	NA	TRBJ2-5	TGCACCAGCAGCCAAGATCGTGAGGGGGAGCCTGGGGAGACCCAGTACTTC	CTSSQDREGEPGETQYF
NA	TRBV7-2	TRBD2	TRBJ2-3	TGTGCCAGCAGCTTTAGCGGGAGGGACGCAGATACGCAGTATTTT	CASSFSGRDADTQYF
NA	TRBV5-4	NA	TRBJ1-2	TGTGCCAGCAGCTCCGACACCTATGGCTACACCTTC	CASSSDTYGYTF
NA	TRBV7-2	NA	TRBJ1-6	TGTGCCAGCAGCTTGGGTAATGGATACTATAATTCACCCCTCCACTTT	CASSLGNGYYNSPLHF
once	TRBV5-4	NA	TRBJ1-1	TGTGCCAGCAGCTTGGAGCAGGGGACCACTGAAGCTTTCTTT	CASSLEQGTTEAFF
NA	TRBV6-5	NA	TRBJ1-6	TGTGCCAGCAAACTCATGGGAGGAAATTCACCCCTCCACTTT	CASKLMGGNSPLHF